The rows below give T cell receptor beta chains drawn from one sample of a study of graft-versus-host responses after intestinal transplantation. No antigens are known for them. TCRdb keeps only in-frame clones here, not all; method: immunoSEQ multiplex PCR. Of 85,000 to 100,000 clones listed, about 91% are singletons. The specimen was unstimulated CD4+ T cells sorted from spleen or lymph node cells, collected before transplant. Source of these receptors: a human donor who was the organ donor for an intestinal transplant. CDR3s include the opening cysteine and the closing phenylalanine or tryptophan. D genes are given only for firm matches. Clone size is given for some rows only: seen once, a few or many times, or a class if the clone is expanded.

TRBJ1-1 | . | TRBV10-3 | . | TGTGCCATAACCCCCGTTCCAGGCACTGAAGCTTTCTTT | CAITPVPGTEAFF
TRBJ1-4 | . | TRBV2 | TRBD1 | TGTGCCAGCAGACAGGACAGGGTGGACGAAAAACTGTTTTTT | CASRQDRVDEKLFF
TRBJ1-3 | . | TRBV7-2 | . | TGTGCCAGCAGCACATCCGGGAGCCTCTCTGGAAACACCATATATTTT | CASSTSGSLSGNTIYF
TRBJ1-3 | . | TRBV7-6 | . | TGTGCCAGCAGCTTAGAAGCGTTCTCTGGAAACACCATATATTTT | CASSLEAFSGNTIYF
TRBJ1-1 | . | TRBV11-3 | TRBD1 | TGTGCCAGCAGTCGCAGGGACAGGGGTGTTTGGGGCACTGAAGCTTTCTTT | CASSRRDRGVWGTEAFF
TRBJ2-1 | . | TRBV11-3 | TRBD2 | TGTGCCAGCAGCCTAGGACTATGGCGGGAGGAGGGCGATGAGCAGTTCTTC | CASSLGLWREEGDEQFF
TRBJ1-3 | . | TRBV29-1 | . | TGCAGCGTCGCCCGTGCAGGATCTGGAAACACCATATATTTT | CSVARAGSGNTIYF
TRBJ2-2 | . | TRBV7-3 | . | TGTGCCAGCAGCTTATTATCGAATTGGGGAGATGGCGGGGAGCTGTTTTTT | CASSLLSNWGDGGELFF
TRBJ2-1 | . | TRBV4-2 | . | TGTGCCAGCAGCCAACAGGCTGAATACAATGAGCAGTTCTTC | CASSQQAEYNEQFF
TRBJ2-7 | . | TRBV18 | TRBD2 | TGTGCCAGCTCAACAGGGACTAGCGGGAACACCTACGAGCAGTACTTC | CASSTGTSGNTYEQYF
TRBJ1-1 | . | TRBV10-3 | . | TGTGCCATCAGTGAGGCGTATAATGAAGCTTTCTTT | CAISEAYNEAFF
TRBJ1-3 | few | TRBV4-1 | . | TGCGCCAGCAGCCGGCTTGAAGGAAACACCATATATTTT | CASSRLEGNTIYF
TRBJ2-2 | . | TRBV11-2 | . | TGTGCCAGCAGCCTTGCGTTTGCGAACACCGGGGAGCTGTTTTTT | CASSLAFANTGELFF
TRBJ1-2 | . | TRBV15 | . | TGTGCCACCTCGACGGACAGCTATGGCTACACCTTC | CATSTDSYGYTF
TRBJ1-2 | . | TRBV12-5 | TRBD1 | TGTGCTAGTGGGCTCGACAGGGGGCATGGCTACACCTTC | CASGLDRGHGYTF
TRBJ1-5 | . | TRBV7-8 | TRBD1 | TGTGCCAGCAGCTTAGGGAAGATCCGGGACAGGGGGGATCAGCCCCAGCATTTT | CASSLGKIRDRGDQPQHF
TRBJ2-5 | . | TRBV28 | TRBD1 | TGTGCCAGCAGTTGGATAGGGACAGGAGGAGAGACCCAGTACTTC | CASSWIGTGGETQYF
TRBJ2-1 | . | TRBV5-1 | TRBD2 | TGCGCCAGCAGCCCGCCCCGGACTAGCGGCTACAATGAGCAGTTCTTC | CASSPPRTSGYNEQFF
TRBJ2-3 | . | TRBV4-2 | TRBD2 | TGTGCCAGCAGCCAAGAGGGGTTCGGGAGGGCCCGAGATACGCAGTATTTT | CASSQEGFGRARDTQYF
TRBJ2-1 | . | TRBV10-1 | . | TGCGCCAGCAGTGACTTTGCAGGGTCTCTCGGCAATGAGCAGTTCTTC | CASSDFAGSLGNEQFF
TRBJ1-1 | . | TRBV7-3 | . | TGTGCCAGCAGCTTATATGGGGGGGAGGGTGGTACTGAAGCTTTCTTT | CASSLYGGEGGTEAFF
TRBJ1-2 | . | TRBV10-3 | TRBD1 | TGTGCCATCAGTGGGCCGGGACAGGAGGACGTTCTCTATGGCTACACCTTC | CAISGPGQEDVLYGYTF
TRBJ2-7 | . | TRBV7-9 | TRBD2 | TGTGCCAGCAGCTTAGTTTTAAGCGGGGTCGACGAGCAGTACTTC | CASSLVLSGVDEQYF
TRBJ2-2 | . | TRBV5-5 | TRBD1 | TGTGCCAGCAGCCTCAGACAGGGGGCGTATAACACCGGGGAGCTGTTTTTT | CASSLRQGAYNTGELFF
TRBJ2-7 | . | TRBV7-6 | . | TGTGCCAGCAGCTTATCTAACGAGCAGTACTTC | CASSLSNEQYF
TRBJ2-1 | . | TRBV2 | TRBD2 | TGTGCCAGCAAGAGGACTAGCGGGAGTTCAAATGAGCAGTTCTTC | CASKRTSGSSNEQFF
TRBJ2-7 | . | TRBV9 | . | TGTGCCAGCAGCGTTCGGGGGACGCCTTTGGGCGAGCAGTACTTC | CASSVRGTPLGEQYF
TRBJ2-3 | . | TRBV5-1 | . | TGCGCCAGCAGCTTGTACGTCAGGACAGATACGCAGTATTTT | CASSLYVRTDTQYF
TRBJ2-1 | once | TRBV15 | TRBD1 | TGTGCCACCAGCAGGCTAACCGGGACAGGTTACAATGAGCAGTTCTTC | CATSRLTGTGYNEQFF
TRBJ1-3 | . | TRBV10-3 | . | TGTGCCATCAGTGGACTGGACAGAACCGGTGACACCATATATTTT | CAISGLDRTGDTIYF